The 15 T cell receptor beta chains listed next were all sequenced from one sample in a study of spatial heterogeneity in lung cancer. Overall study results and limits: One measure, the expanded intratumoral alpha and beta TCR count, tracked tumor mutation counts.

Sample time point: sample taken at primary tumor resection. TCRdb independently ran MiXCR on the 5' RACE reads; one entry per CDR3 protein. This sample has 2,500 or so distinct CDR3 sequences, with 7% to 8% found just once. These receptors lack a known antigen. The source material was lung tumor tissue, sampled at surgery. The receptor set was obtained from a female donor with early-stage non-small cell lung cancer.

By its share, this clonotype is medium-sized. The chain couples TRBV18 to TRBJ2-5, with D possibly matching TRBD1 (6 bases). Trimming cost V 8 bases and J 2 bases, with 15 bases left between them. The CDR3 runs to 14 residues. Germline CDR1 reads KGHSH; CDR2 reads LQKENI. The CDR3 loop is CASRTGTLQETQYF. As DNA, the CDR3 is TGTGCCAGCCGAACCGGGACACTACAAGAGACCCAGTACTTC. Based on the CDR3 plus reference TRBV18 and TRBJ2-5, the full variable domain is NAGVMQNPRHLVRRRGQEARLRCSPMKGHSHVYWYRQLPEEGLKFMVYLQKENIIDESGMPKERFSAEFPKEGPSILRIQQVVRGDSAAYFCASRTGTLQETQYFGPGTRLLVL.

This clonotype qualifies as medium-sized. The rearrangement joins TRBV28 to TRBJ2-3, with 8 bases lining up with TRBD1. The length of the CDR3 is 17 residues. The V segment lost 4 bases and the J segment 4 bases; nucleotides outside the gene matches: 13. Looked up from germline, CDR1 is MDHEN and CDR2 is SYDVKM. DNA for the CDR3: TGTGCCAGCAGTTCCAGACAGGGGAAAGCAGGGTCAGATACGCAGTATTTT. This sequence encodes CASSSRQGKAGSDTQYF.

By share of the sample, this clonotype is large. This rearrangement joins TRBV11-3 to TRBJ2-1, with 10 bases matching TRBD2. The CDR3 loop spans 16 amino acids. With 4 bases clipped from V and 0 bases from J, the junction kept 3 bases outside the gene matches. CDR1 is SGHNT, CDR2 YENEEA, per germline. The CDR3 DNA is TGTGCCAGCAGCTCTCGGACTAGCGGCTCCTACAATGAGCAGTTCTTC. It is translated as CASSSRTSGSYNEQFF.

This clonotype occurred a few times. V usage is TRBV18 and J usage is TRBJ1-1; the match to TRBD1 covers 9 bases. Germline V gene data show CDR1 as KGHSH and CDR2 as LQKENI. The junction had 3 bases not matched to a gene; V was cut back by 3 bases and J by 4 bases. CDR3 size: 14 residues. In DNA, the CDR3 is TGTGCCAGCTCACCCACAGGGGGCACCACTGAAGCTTTCTTT. Its translation: CASSPTGGTTEAFF. Drawing the rest from reference TRBV18 and TRBJ1-1, the complete variable domain is NAGVMQNPRHLVRRRGQEARLRCSPMKGHSHVYWYRQLPEEGLKFMVYLQKENIIDESGMPKERFSAEFPKEGPSILRIQQVVRGDSAAYFCASSPTGGTTEAFFGQGTRLTVV.

This clonotype is classed as large (0.1 to 1%). This chain uses TRBV7-8 with TRBJ2-1, with D perhaps assigned TRBD1 or TRBD2 (5 bases each). The CDR3 length is 16 residues. V shed 5 bases and J shed 5 bases, with 19 bases lying between them. Looked up from germline, CDR1 is SGHVS and CDR2 is FQNEAQ. CDR3 in DNA: TGTGCCAGCAGCCCTACGACTCCTAAGGGACACAATGAGCAGTTCTTC. Translated: CASSPTTPKGHNEQFF.

By frequency in the sample, this clonotype is medium-sized. V gene TRBV30 combines with J gene TRBJ2-2, with D perhaps TRBD1 (5 bases). The V end was cut by 2 bases, the J end by 2 bases, with 9 bases between. CDR3 length: 14 amino acids. CDR1 and CDR2 from the germline V gene are GTSNPN and SVGIG (reference sequence). CDR3 region: CAWSRGGNTGELFF. CDR3 in DNA: TGTGCCTGGAGTAGGGGCGGTAACACCGGGGAGCTGTTTTTT.

With regard to this clonotype: The germline gene is not matched at one end of the junction; a read error may be the cause. The rearrangement uses TRBV7-9 and TRBJ2-1; no reliable D call. CDR3 length: 12 amino acids. From germline, CDR1 is SEHNR and CDR2 FQNEAQ (reference sequence). DNA for the CDR3: TGTGCCAGCAGCTCCAGGTACATTGAGCAGTTCTTC. This translates into CASSSRYIEQFF. Supplemented by reference TRBV7-9 and TRBJ2-1, the full variable domain reads DTGVSQNPRHKITKRGQNVTFRCDPISEHNRLYWYRQTLGQGPEFLTYFQNEAQLEKSRLLSDRFSAERPKGSFSTLEIQRTEQGDSAMYLCASSSRYIEQFFGPGTRLTVL.

This clonotype is labeled medium-sized. The V call is TRBV12-3 or TRBV12-4, the J call TRBJ1-2; no definite D call. This CDR3 has 13 amino acids. V was cut by 1 base and J by 4 bases, with 7 bases left in between. The CDR3 here is CASSLERRYGYTF. The CDR3 nucleotides are TGTGCCAGCAGTTTAGAACGGCGCTATGGCTACACCTTC.

By sample share, this clonotype is medium-sized (0.01 to 0.1%). The chain is built from TRBV28 and TRBJ2-7; D possibly uses TRBD1 or TRBD2 (7 bases each). This CDR3 spans 15 amino acids. Germline values: CDR1 MDHEN, CDR2 SYDVKM. Trimming left V 3 bases short and J 5 bases short, with 17 bases between. The CDR3: CASSFRGGLRHEQYF. In DNA form, the CDR3 reads TGTGCCAGCAGTTTCAGGGGGGGCCTTAGACACGAGCAGTACTTC. Complete variable domain (other parts from reference TRBV28 and TRBJ2-7): DVKVTQSSRYLVKRTGEKVFLECVQDMDHENMFWYRQDPGLGLRLIYFSYDVKMKEKGDIPEGYSVSREKKERFSLILESASTNQTSMYLCASSFRGGLRHEQYFGPGTRLTVT.

By sample share, this clonotype is medium-sized. The chain employs TRBV14 and TRBJ2-2; D possibly corresponds to TRBD2 (6 bases). V gave up 0 bases and J gave up 5 bases, with 10 bases separating them. Germline CDR1 SGHDN, CDR2 FVKESK. CDR3 length: 15 amino acids. CDR3 protein: CASSQDRGRTGELFF. Written as DNA, the CDR3 is TGTGCCAGCAGCCAAGATAGAGGGAGGACCGGGGAGCTGTTTTTT. The whole variable domain, remainder taken from reference TRBV14 and TRBJ2-2, is EAGVTQFPSHSVIEKGQTVTLRCDPISGHDNLYWYRRVMGKEIKFLLHFVKESKQDESGMPNNRFLAERTGGTYSTLKVQPAELEDSGVYFCASSQDRGRTGELFFGEGSRLTVL.

This clonotype has a handful of counts. The chain joins TRBV3-1 to TRBJ2-1; weak D call: TRBD2 (6 bases). Trimming shortened V by 6 bases and J by 4 bases, and 13 bases separated the two germline ends. Germline assignment: CDR1 LGHDT and CDR2 YNNKEL (reference sequence). The CDR3 extends over 14 amino acids. As DNA, the CDR3 is TGTGCCAGCAGACTTAAGGGACTTTACAATGAGCAGTTCTTC. This translates into CASRLKGLYNEQFF.

This clonotype is large. The J gene is TRBJ2-2, the V gene TRBV5-6; either TRBD1 or TRBD2 may supply D (7 bases each). The CDR3 is 15 amino acids. The germline gives CDR1 SGHDT, CDR2 YYEEEE. V was cut by 5 bases and J by 6 bases, with 17 bases left in between. The CDR3 region is CASRGGGMKAGELFF. The CDR3 DNA sequence: TGTGCCAGCAGGGGAGGGGGCATGAAGGCCGGGGAGCTGTTTTTT. Variable domain in full (rest from reference TRBV5-6 and TRBJ2-2): DAGVTQSPTHLIKTRGQQVTLRCSPKSGHDTVSWYQQALGQGPQFIFQYYEEEERQRGNFPDRFSGHQFPNYSSELNVNALLLGDSALYLCASRGGGMKAGELFFGEGSRLTVL.

The chain couples TRBV2 to TRBJ1-2, with 7 bases fitting TRBD1. Germline loops: CDR1 SNHLY, CDR2 FYNNEI. With 6 bases clipped from V and 5 bases from J, the junction kept 6 bases outside the gene matches. The CDR3 length is 13 residues. CDR3 in DNA: TGTGCCAGCAGCGGGGACAGCTCATATGGCTACACCTTC. This encodes CASSGDSSYGYTF.

This clonotype was found many times. The DNA for the CDR3 is TGTGCCAGCAGCCACCCTAGCGGGGGTCTAAACACCGGGGAGCTGTTTTTT. This translates into CASSHPSGGLNTGELFF. The chain joins TRBV4-2 to TRBJ2-2; 10 bases match TRBD2. The length of the CDR3 is 17 residues. Germline V gene data show CDR1 as LGHNA and CDR2 as YNFKEQ. J gave up 2 bases and V 3 bases, and 6 bases lay outside the gene matches.

This clonotype was detected many times. In nucleotides, the CDR3 is TGCAGTGCTAGAGGACGGAATCCCTACGAGCAGTACTTC. This gives the protein CSARGRNPYEQYF. The chain combines TRBV20-1 with TRBJ2-7, with D unclear. CDR1 is DFQATT and CDR2 is SNEGSKA in the germline V gene (reference sequence). The ends were cut back, 1 base at V and 2 bases at J, with 9 bases in the middle. The CDR3 sequence is 13 residues long.